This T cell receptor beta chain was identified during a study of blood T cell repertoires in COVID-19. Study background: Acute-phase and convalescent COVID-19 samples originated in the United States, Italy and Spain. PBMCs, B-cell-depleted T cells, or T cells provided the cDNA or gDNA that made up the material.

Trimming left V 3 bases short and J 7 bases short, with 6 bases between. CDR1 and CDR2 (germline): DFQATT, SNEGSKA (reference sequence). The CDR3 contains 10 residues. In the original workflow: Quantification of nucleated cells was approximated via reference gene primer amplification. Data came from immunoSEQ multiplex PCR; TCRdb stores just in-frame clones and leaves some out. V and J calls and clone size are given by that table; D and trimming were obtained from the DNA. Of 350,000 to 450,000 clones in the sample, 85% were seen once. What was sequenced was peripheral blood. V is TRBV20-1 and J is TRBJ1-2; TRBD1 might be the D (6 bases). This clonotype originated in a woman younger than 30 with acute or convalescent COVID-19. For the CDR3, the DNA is TGCAGTGCTAGGGACAGTGGCTACACCTTC. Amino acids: CSARDSGYTF.